Following are 11 T cell receptor beta chains from one sample sequenced in a study of post-analysis software for immune sequencing data (dated by TCRdb to 2013 to 2016). Beyond this particular receptor, the publication reports: Roughly 5 TRBV segments, including TRBV5-6, TRBV5-1 and TRBV20-1, were significantly more frequent in patients than controls.

Library creation used PCR. Data came from an Illumina HiSeq 2500. Unique molecular identifiers were incorporated into TCR beta cDNA libraries to reduce PCR and sequencing biases. Clones were called with MiXCR by TCRdb after fastp trimmed the public reads at Q25, and only in-frame beta chains were retained. Identical CDR3 proteins give one entry, which carries the most common genes and DNA. The sample has approximately 730,000 distinct CDR3 sequences on record, about 43% of them singletons. Clones ranked in the top ten supply 4.9% of the sample. Their antigens are not known. The sequencing sample was made of blood. These receptors all come from a girl aged 10 to 17 with multiple sclerosis.

The chain recombines TRBV12-3 or TRBV12-4 with TRBJ2-5; no clear D. V gave up 1 base and J gave up 7 bases, with 10 bases separating them. This CDR3 has 13 amino acids. The CDR3 protein is CASSLGRVGTQYF. CDR3 sequence (DNA): TGTGCCAGCAGTTTAGGACGAGTAGGGACCCAGTACTTC.

CDR3 DNA: TGTGCCAGCAGCCCGCGTCGGAATACGCAGTATTTT. Amino acids: CASSPRRNTQYF. The rearrangement uses TRBV7-8 and TRBJ2-3; no firm D call. The CDR3 spans 12 residues. Germline CDR1 reads SGHVS; CDR2 reads FQNEAQ. The V and J ends lost 5 bases and 7 bases respectively, with 10 bases between them.

This clonotype appeared a single time. The rearrangement links TRBV11-3 to TRBJ2-6; no firm D call. V gave up 5 bases and J gave up 2 bases, with 10 bases separating them. This CDR3 contains 15 residues. The germline CDR1 and CDR2 sequences are SGHNT and YENEEA. The CDR3 region is CASSLGLAGANVLTF. CDR3 nucleotides: TGTGCCAGCAGCCTAGGGTTGGCTGGGGCCAACGTCCTGACTTTC.

This chain joins TRBV7-2 and TRBJ2-4, with TRBD1 identical over 7 bases. Unmatched junction bases numbered 10, after V lost 5 bases and J lost 0 bases. Germline V gene data show CDR1 as SGHTA and CDR2 as FQGNSA. This CDR3 region has 17 residues. Here the CDR3 DNA reads TGTGCCAGCAGCCCGAGAGTAGGGGGCGCAGCCAAAAACATTCAGTACTTC. Translating it yields CASSPRVGGAAKNIQYF.

This clonotype was seen once. The rearrangement links TRBV27 to TRBJ2-1; D remains ambiguous. V gave up 2 bases and J gave up 6 bases, with 14 bases separating them. Germline V gene sequence: CDR1 MNHEY, CDR2 SMNVEV (reference sequence). The CDR3 covers 15 residues. The chain's CDR3 is CASSLVGGRVNEQFF. CDR3 bases: TGTGCCAGCAGTTTAGTGGGTGGCCGTGTCAATGAGCAGTTCTTC.

This clonotype was observed a few times. This chain joins TRBV7-9 and TRBJ2-7; D perhaps matches TRBD1 (5 bases). V was shortened by 5 bases and J by 4 bases, with 9 bases between the two germline ends. The CDR3 extends over 12 amino acids. In germline, CDR1 is SEHNR, CDR2 FQNEAQ (reference sequence). DNA of the CDR3: TGTGCCAGCAGCCCGACAGATTACGAGCAGTACTTC. Amino acid sequence: CASSPTDYEQYF.

This clonotype was picked up many times. The gene calls are TRBV20-1 and TRBJ2-5; TRBD2 matches at 9 bases. The length of the CDR3 is 14 residues. Trimming at V came to 0 bases and at J to 4 bases, leaving 3 bases not matched to a gene. Germline V lookup: CDR1 DFQATT, CDR2 SNEGSKA (reference sequence). The CDR3 bases are TGCAGTGCTAGAGAGGGCGGGAGGGCAGAGACCCAGTACTTC. This gives the protein CSAREGGRAETQYF.

J is TRBJ1-2 and V is TRBV5-1; D remains unclear. Trimming removed 4 bases from V and 8 bases from J, with 21 bases in between. This CDR3 contains 15 residues. CDR1 is SGHRS and CDR2 is YFSETQ in the germline V gene. Here the CDR3 reads CASSLAGVLSEGYTF. The CDR3 DNA reads TGCGCCAGCAGCCTGGCAGGTGTCTTAAGTGAGGGCTACACCTTC. Looking up the rest from reference TRBV5-1 and TRBJ1-2 gives the full variable domain: KAGVTQTPRYLIKTRGQQVTLSCSPISGHRSVSWYQQTPGQGLQFLFEYFSETQRNKGNFPGRFSGRQFSNSRSEMNVSTLELGDSALYLCASSLAGVLSEGYTFGSGTRLTVV.

The V gene is TRBV10-3, the J gene TRBJ1-1; no reliable D call. With 6 bases removed from V and 3 bases from J, the gap between germline ends came to 11 bases. Germline values: CDR1 ENHRY, CDR2 SYGVKD. The CDR3 runs to 13 residues. Written as DNA, the CDR3 is TGTGCCATCAGGAAGAATAGAGACACTGAAGCTTTCTTT. Residues: CAIRKNRDTEAFF.

The CDR3 sequence: CASSPGVWTEAFF. The DNA of the CDR3 is TGTGCCAGCAGTCCCGGGGTTTGGACTGAAGCTTTCTTT. The V gene is TRBV27, the J gene TRBJ1-1; D ambiguous. V lost 5 bases and J 5 bases, leaving 12 bases between the germline ends. CDR3 size: 13 residues. Per the germline V gene, CDR1 is MNHEY and CDR2 is SMNVEV (reference sequence).

This clonotype showed up many times. One end of the junction does not line up with germline, which may come from a read error. The chain joins TRBV5-1 to TRBJ2-1, with 13 positions matching TRBD2. The length of the CDR3 is 15 residues. CDR1 SGHRS and CDR2 YFSETQ come from the germline V gene. CDR3 sequence: CASSSGLAGYNEQFF. For the CDR3, the DNA is TGTGCCAGCAGCTCGGGACTAGCGGGATACAATGAGCAGTTCTTC.